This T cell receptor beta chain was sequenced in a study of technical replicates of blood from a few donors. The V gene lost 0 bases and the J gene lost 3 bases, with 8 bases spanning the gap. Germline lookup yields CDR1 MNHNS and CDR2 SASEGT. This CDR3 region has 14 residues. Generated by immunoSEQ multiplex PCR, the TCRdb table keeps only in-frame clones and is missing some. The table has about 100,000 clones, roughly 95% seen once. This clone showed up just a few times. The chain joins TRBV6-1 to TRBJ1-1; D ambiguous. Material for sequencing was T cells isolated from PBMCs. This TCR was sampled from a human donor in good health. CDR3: CASSEAAGDTEAFF. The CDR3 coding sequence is TGTGCCAGCAGTGAAGCGGCGGGAGACACTGAAGCTTTCTTT.